This paragraph reports one T cell receptor (beta chain). Germline V lookup: CDR1 LNHNV, CDR2 YYDKDF (reference sequence). The V end lost 2 bases, the J end lost 2 bases, and 13 bases lay between the germline ends. The CDR3 is 16 residues long. This entry is derived from a study of blood T cell repertoires in COVID-19. Study context: COVID-19 samples from acute and convalescent phases originated in the United States, Italy and Spain. The cDNA or gDNA used as material had been derived from T cells, B-cell-depleted T cells, or PBMCs.

Libraries were prepared by immunoSEQ multiplex PCR; TCRdb keeps only in-frame clonotypes and omits some of them. The sample carries around 300,000 clones, around 89% recorded once. The origin of this receptor is a young woman with acute COVID-19. The specimen was PBMCs or T cells enriched from blood (not recorded which). The V call is TRBV15, the J call TRBJ2-1; maybe TRBD2 (5 bases). The CDR3 sequence: CATSRPADSPYNEQFF. The CDR3 nucleotides read TGTGCCACCAGCAGACCAGCGGATTCCCCCTACAATGAGCAGTTCTTC.